A single sample is the source of the 10 T cell receptor beta chains below, sequenced in a study of T cells in Graves' hyperthyroidism and ophthalmopathy. The investigators amplified TCR beta CDR3 regions from RNA transcripts. With the HTBI primer set, the TCR CDR3 went through a first round of RT-PCR. TCRdb itself ran the multiplex PCR reads through MiXCR, one entry per CDR3 protein. This table has 600,000 to 800,000 distinct CDR3 sequences, under 45% appearing once. The specimen sequenced was blood. The receptor source for this set is a woman in her forties with Graves' hyperthyroidism.

The V and J genes are TRBV27 and TRBJ2-5; D may be TRBD2 (5 bases). V shed 5 bases and J shed 0 bases, with 16 bases lying between them. The germline V gene encodes CDR1 MNHEY and CDR2 SMNVEV (reference sequence). The CDR3 runs to 16 residues. CDR3 DNA: TGTGCCAGCAGTCAAGACTTGGGAGCGTACCAAGAGACCCAGTACTTC. It codes for CASSQDLGAYQETQYF.

There are many counts of this clonotype. The genes are TRBV6-6 and TRBJ2-5, with D tentatively TRBD2 (6 bases). V was clipped by 7 bases and J by 3 bases, with 12 bases between them. The length of the CDR3 is 13 residues. CDR1 MNHNY and CDR2 SVGAGI come from the germline V gene (reference sequence). CDR3 bases: TGTGCCAGCAACGACGGCGGGAAAGAGACCCAGTACTTC. It translates to CASNDGGKETQYF.

J is TRBJ1-1 and V is TRBV4-3; D is perhaps TRBD1 (5 bases). Per the germline V gene, CDR1 is LGHNA and CDR2 is YSLEER. The CDR3 length is 17 residues. V dropped 0 bases and J dropped 5 bases, with 19 bases sitting between them. The CDR3 DNA reads as TGCGCCAGCAGCCAAGATCCATCATGGGGGTTGAGGACTGAAGCTTTCTTT. It yields the protein CASSQDPSWGLRTEAFF.

This clonotype was seen repeatedly, ten times or more. V is TRBV4-3 and J is TRBJ2-6; D ambiguous. The germline gives CDR1 LGHNA, CDR2 YSLEER. This CDR3 is 14 amino acids long. V lost 4 bases and J lost 2, with 6 bases in between. The CDR3 reads CASSPAAGANVLTF. The CDR3 coding sequence is TGCGCCAGCAGCCCGGCAGCTGGGGCCAACGTCCTGACTTTC.

As regards this clonotype: A much more abundant neighbour one base away suggests this may be a read error. V usage is TRBV10-3 and J usage is TRBJ1-5; D is undetermined. The V gene lost 3 bases and the J gene lost 7 bases, with 16 bases spanning the gap. This CDR3 comprises 15 residues. The germline CDR1 and CDR2 sequences are ENHRY and SYGVKD. The CDR3 here is CAISESVGPGQPQHF. CDR3 coding DNA: TGTGCCATCAGTGAATCGGTCGGTCCCGGGCAGCCCCAGCATTTT.

The chain uses TRBV11-2 and TRBJ1-1, with TRBD1 identical over 11 bases. V lost 6 bases, J lost 1 base, and 10 bases stayed unmatched. From germline, CDR1 is SGHAT and CDR2 FQNNGV. The CDR3 has 17 residues. CDR3 in DNA: TGTGCCAGCAGATCCCTCCGGGACAGGGGGAGGAACACTGAAGCTTTCTTT. Protein product: CASRSLRDRGRNTEAFF.

The chain uses TRBV6-5 and TRBJ2-7, with TRBD2 matching over 11 bases. Looked up from germline, CDR1 is MNHEY and CDR2 is SVGAGI. The ends lost 4 bases at V and 5 bases at J; junction bases unmatched: 16. This CDR3 contains 18 residues. This CDR3 reads CASSFGLAGGSTPHEQYF. DNA of the CDR3: TGTGCCAGCAGTTTCGGACTAGCGGGTGGGTCCACGCCCCACGAGCAGTACTTC.

This sequence joins TRBV6-1 and TRBJ1-1, with D unresolved. Per germline, CDR1 MNHNS and CDR2 SASEGT. The CDR3 has 15 amino acids. V gave up 6 bases and J gave up 0 bases, with 14 bases separating them. The CDR3 DNA is TGTGCCAGCAGCCATTCAGGAGGTGTGAACACTGAAGCTTTCTTT. Translating gives CASSHSGGVNTEAFF.

This clonotype was recorded a few times. This chain uses TRBV20-1 with TRBJ1-1; tentatively, D is TRBD1 (6 bases). V shed 3 bases and J shed 3 bases, with 14 bases lying between them. Germline CDR1 DFQATT, CDR2 SNEGSKA (reference sequence). The CDR3 is 14 amino acids. This chain's CDR3 is CSASLGASDTEAFF. For the CDR3, the DNA is TGCAGTGCTAGTTTGGGGGCGTCGGACACTGAAGCTTTCTTT.

The sample holds many counts of this clonotype. This CDR3 reads CASSVESGRNTGELFF. As DNA, the CDR3 is TGTGCCAGCAGCGTAGAGTCAGGGAGGAACACCGGGGAGCTGTTTTTT. V and J are TRBV9 and TRBJ2-2; the D call may be TRBD1 or TRBD2 (5 bases each). The CDR3 extends over 16 amino acids. Per the germline V gene, CDR1 is SGDLS and CDR2 is YYNGEE. The V end lost 0 bases, the J end lost 1 base, and 10 bases lay between the germline ends. The complete variable domain, with remaining parts taken from reference TRBV9 and TRBJ2-2, reads DSGVTQTPKHLITATGQRVTLRCSPRSGDLSVYWYQQSLDQGLQFLIQYYNGEERAKGNILERFSAQQFPDLHSELNLSSLELGDSALYFCASSVESGRNTGELFFGEGSRLTVL.